This is a list of T cell receptor beta chains from one sample in a study of human T cells and chemical hapten exposure. In TCRdb, the RACE reads were re-called with MiXCR into one record per CDR3 protein. The table has tens of thousands of distinct CDR3 sequences, roughly 12% seen once. Here the sequenced sample was whole blood, taken in connection with sensitization to the hapten diphenylcyclopropenone (DPC). Receptors were obtained from a woman aged 55-69 years with alopecia areata. Some clones in this sample may be carry-over from other donors' samples. CDR3s leave out the opening cysteine and the closing phenylalanine or tryptophan.

15,TRBV9,ASSVLAGGPIEETQY
11,TRBV19,AVQTGPNEKLF
13,TRBV2,ASSWGQGSNYGYT
13,TRBV5-1,ASSRLVQGSDGYT
12,TRBV20-1,SAYLQPTENEQF
12,TRBV15,ATSRPRGQETQY
11,TRBV18,ASSPLEGTEQF
14,TRBV4-2,ASSQSLADRGYEQY
13,TRBV29-1,SGQGQGKNTGELF
15,TRBV12-5,ASGLDPEGHTALPLH
12,TRBV3-1,ASSTQGSYQPQH
10,TRBV7-2,ASSRTTGEQF
12,TRBV10-1,ASIRGASTDTQY
11,TRBV30,AWNSRGTGELF
12,TRBV18,ASSPGTDQGPIY
12,TRBV7-9,ASSRLDRKETQY
13,TRBV20-1,SARDFGGATDTQY
10,TRBV6-5,ASSSNTGGYT
12,TRBV12-3/TRBV12-4,ASTKEARQETQY
13,TRBV6-2/TRBV6-3,ASSYPLSSNQPQH
14,TRBV6-5,ASSYLGTSYTGELF
14,TRBV6-6,ASSQVQGLNNSPLS
12,TRBV18,ASSPPGSPPEQF
12,TRBV21-1,ASSSWDKNTEAF
12,TRBV5-6,ASSLKGAGEKLF
14,TRBV7-2,ASSFLLGQGRHEQF
12,TRBV9,ASSVGDRLNTQY
13,TRBV5-1,ASSLIGNLNTEAF
13,TRBV24-1,ATSETGMGKDTQY
15,TRBV6-5,ASSYSYFRTEKNIQY
13,TRBV4-2,ASSAGREDSYEQY
13,TRBV4-1,ASRQAGTSYNEQF
12,TRBV20-1,SARDQGVQETQY
12,TRBV29-1,SVEEGQGWTEAF
13,TRBV11-3,ASSLGISSYNEQF
13,TRBV10-1,ASSDQRAITDTQY
12,TRBV2,ASRLAANTGELF
16,TRBV7-8,ASSISLAGLAGGDTQY
14,TRBV9,ASSPPGTSVYNEQF
16,TRBV29-1,SVELWRNPNPSGNTIY
19,TRBV15,ATSRGGTGGASTLTNEKLF
11,TRBV5-1,ASSLSMNSPLH
12,TRBV29-1,SVPDPGGTYEQY
13,TRBV15,ATSRDPLAADEQF
15,TRBV19,ASSPRLAGGPYNEQF
13,TRBV20-1,SAGESSGEPIKQF
10,TRBV12-3/TRBV12-4,ASSFRTYEQY
12,TRBV29-1,SGERGSSYNEQF
12,TRBV5-5,ASSSRQGPYEQY
13,TRBV4-1,ASSPQAGGEETQY
13,TRBV12-3/TRBV12-4,ASRQLGGSNQPQH
12,TRBV12-3/TRBV12-4,ASSKLGEGEKLF
17,TRBV27,ASSKTPGTSRGLTAEAF
10,TRBV30,AWSERGDTQY
11,TRBV29-1,SGLDRDTGELF
14,TRBV7-9,ASSLGAGQKVVEAF
12,TRBV7-9,ASSTTGPKNIQY
11,TRBV4-2,ASSRDSGNTIY
10,TRBV6-2/TRBV6-3,ASSPTEDTQY